The clone carrying this T cell receptor (beta chain) has only a few counts. Using unique molecular identifiers, the investigators prepared the TCRbeta library. From the PCR reads, TCRdb called clonotypes with MiXCR, one entry per CDR3 protein. The sample lists about 610,000 distinct CDR3 sequences; 10% to 13% were seen once. The CDR3 length is 12 residues. Germline V gene data show CDR1 as SQVTM and CDR2 as ANQGSEA. V shed 3 bases and J shed 7 bases, with 10 bases lying between them. The sample comes from a study of T-cell reconstitution after alpha-beta-depleted transplantation in children. The receptor comes from a human donor who donated a stem cell graft to a child with acute myeloid leukemia. The V gene is TRBV29-1, the J gene TRBJ2-1; D remains unclear. The specimen was PBMCs from the stem cell graft donor, collected from the stem cell graft. The DNA for the CDR3 is TGCAGCGTTGACCAACGGGTAAATGAGCAGTTCTTC. It encodes CSVDQRVNEQFF.